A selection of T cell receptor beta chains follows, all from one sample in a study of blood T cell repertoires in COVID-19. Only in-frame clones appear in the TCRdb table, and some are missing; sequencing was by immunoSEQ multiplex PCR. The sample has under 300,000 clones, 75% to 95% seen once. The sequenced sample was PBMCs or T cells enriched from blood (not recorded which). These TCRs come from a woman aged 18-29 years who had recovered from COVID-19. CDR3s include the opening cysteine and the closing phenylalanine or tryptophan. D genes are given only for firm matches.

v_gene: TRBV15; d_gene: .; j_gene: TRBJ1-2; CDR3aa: CATSGGLGAWGYTF
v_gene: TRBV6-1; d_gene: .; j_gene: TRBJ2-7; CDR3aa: CASTQSGYAYEQYF
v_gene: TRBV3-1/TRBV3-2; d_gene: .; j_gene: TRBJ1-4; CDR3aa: CASSQASRGPNEKLFF
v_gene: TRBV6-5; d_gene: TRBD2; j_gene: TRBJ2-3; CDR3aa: CASSLHTSGSDTQYF
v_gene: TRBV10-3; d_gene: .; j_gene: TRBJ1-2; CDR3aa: CAISPTGASNYGYTF
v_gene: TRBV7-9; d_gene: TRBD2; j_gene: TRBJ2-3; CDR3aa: CASKGGRTDTQYF
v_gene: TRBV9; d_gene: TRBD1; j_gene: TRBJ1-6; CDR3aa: CASSAGTAFSPLHF
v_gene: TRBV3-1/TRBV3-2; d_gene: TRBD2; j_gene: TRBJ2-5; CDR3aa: CASSTSGGATETQYF
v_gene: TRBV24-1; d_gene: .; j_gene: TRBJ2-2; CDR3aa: CATSDRDLPWPTGELFF
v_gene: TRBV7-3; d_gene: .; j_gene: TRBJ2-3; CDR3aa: CASSPIGGKRLDTQYF
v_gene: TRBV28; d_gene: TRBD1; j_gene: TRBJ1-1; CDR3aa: CASSLTGKQGNTEAFF
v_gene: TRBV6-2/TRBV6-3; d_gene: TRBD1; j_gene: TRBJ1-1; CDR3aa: CASSYSQGITEAFF
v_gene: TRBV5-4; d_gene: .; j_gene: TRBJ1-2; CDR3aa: CASSLRTVYGYTF
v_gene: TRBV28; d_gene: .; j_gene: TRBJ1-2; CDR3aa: CASSFFSKRGYGYTF
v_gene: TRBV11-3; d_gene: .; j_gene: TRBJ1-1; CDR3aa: CASSFATGWENTEAFF
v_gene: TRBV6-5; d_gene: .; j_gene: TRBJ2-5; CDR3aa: CASSSEEGEWETQYF
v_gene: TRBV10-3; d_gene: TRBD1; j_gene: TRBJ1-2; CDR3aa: CAIRAQGADGYTF
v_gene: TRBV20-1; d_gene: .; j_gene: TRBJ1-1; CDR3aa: CSAEGATEAFF
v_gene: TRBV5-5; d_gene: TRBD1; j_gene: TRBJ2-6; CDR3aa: CASSTRTGVGGANVLTF
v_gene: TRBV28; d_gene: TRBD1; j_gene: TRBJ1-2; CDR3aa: CASSLWGQAYGYTF
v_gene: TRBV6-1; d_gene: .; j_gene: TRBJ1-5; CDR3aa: CASSEQVGSNQPQHF
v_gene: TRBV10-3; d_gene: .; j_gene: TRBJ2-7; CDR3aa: CAISELGASHEQYF
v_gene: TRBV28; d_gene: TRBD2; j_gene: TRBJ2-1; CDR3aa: CASSLQRTSDGEQFF
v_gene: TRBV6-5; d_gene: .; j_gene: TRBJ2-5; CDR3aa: CASTRQAQETQYF
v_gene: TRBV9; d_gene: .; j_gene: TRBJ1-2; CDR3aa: CASSVGSSNYGYTF
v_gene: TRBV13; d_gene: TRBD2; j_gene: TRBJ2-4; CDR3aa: CASSLGGSGGKNIQYF
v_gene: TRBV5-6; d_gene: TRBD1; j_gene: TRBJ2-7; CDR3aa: CASTYTGTGEYEQYF
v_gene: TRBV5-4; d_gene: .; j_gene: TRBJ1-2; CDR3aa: CASSWPSGQGGSYGYTF
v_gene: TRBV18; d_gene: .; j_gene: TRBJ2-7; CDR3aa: CASSPPSSQMGEQYF
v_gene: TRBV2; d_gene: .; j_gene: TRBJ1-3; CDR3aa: CASDMAGLSGNTIYF
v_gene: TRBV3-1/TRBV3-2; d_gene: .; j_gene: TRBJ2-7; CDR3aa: CASRSNFTYEQYF
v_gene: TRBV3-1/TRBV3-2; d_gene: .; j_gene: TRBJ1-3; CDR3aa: CASSGHSGNTIYF
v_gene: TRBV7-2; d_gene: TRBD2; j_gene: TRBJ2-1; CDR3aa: CASSPASGGGNEQFF
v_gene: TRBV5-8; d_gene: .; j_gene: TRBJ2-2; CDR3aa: CARETITGELFF
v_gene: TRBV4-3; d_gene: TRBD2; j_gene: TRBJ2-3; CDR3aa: CASSQALADRTDTQYF
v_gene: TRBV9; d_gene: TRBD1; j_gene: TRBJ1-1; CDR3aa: CASSEQGASLTEAFF
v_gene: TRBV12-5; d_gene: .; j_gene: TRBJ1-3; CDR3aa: CASAGVDGNTIYF
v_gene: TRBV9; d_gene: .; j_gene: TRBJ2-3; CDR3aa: CASSAGTDTQYF
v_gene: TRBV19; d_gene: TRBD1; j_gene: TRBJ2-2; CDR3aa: CASSIPTGEFTGELFF
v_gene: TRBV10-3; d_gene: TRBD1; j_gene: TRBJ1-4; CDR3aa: CAAGRDRGNEKLFF
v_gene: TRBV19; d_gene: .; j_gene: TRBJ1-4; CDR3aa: CASSPPAREGKLFF
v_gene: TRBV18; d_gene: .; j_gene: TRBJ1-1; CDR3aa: CASSPQGRGRVRNTEAFF
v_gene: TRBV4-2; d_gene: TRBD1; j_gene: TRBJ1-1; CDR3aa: CASSPRDRAADTEAFF
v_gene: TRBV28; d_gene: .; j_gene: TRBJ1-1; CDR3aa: CASSQTYRSEAFF
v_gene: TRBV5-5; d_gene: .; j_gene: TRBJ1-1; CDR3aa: CASSLRTEAFF
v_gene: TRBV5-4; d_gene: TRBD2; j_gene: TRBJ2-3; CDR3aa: CASSWTSGSTDTQYF
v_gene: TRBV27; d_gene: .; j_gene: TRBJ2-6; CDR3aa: CASSAKSSGANVLTF
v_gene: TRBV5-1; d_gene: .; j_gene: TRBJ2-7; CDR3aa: CASRGTDEQYF
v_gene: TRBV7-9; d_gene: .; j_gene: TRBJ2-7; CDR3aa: CASTGGPGGTYEQYF
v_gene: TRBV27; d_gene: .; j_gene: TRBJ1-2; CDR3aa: CASSLSTPTGTRGNYGYTF
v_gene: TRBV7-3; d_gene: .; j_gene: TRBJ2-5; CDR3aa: CASSITGEGWETQYF